The rows below give T cell receptor beta chains drawn from one sample of a study of T cell changes during pregnancy in multiple sclerosis. Assay: immunoSEQ multiplex PCR; the TCRdb copy retains only in-frame clones and omits some. There are tens of thousands of clones in the sample; over 90% occur only once, and about 2.5% lies in the top ten. The sequences come from peripheral blood, collected in the third trimester of pregnancy. Every receptor here comes from a female donor with multiple sclerosis, enrolled in a pregnancy study. The CDR3 runs from the conserved cysteine through the conserved F or W. Fields, in order: J gene, D gene, V gene, clone size, CDR3 DNA, CDR3 protein. D genes are given only for firm matches. Clone size is shown for a subset of rows, as once, few, many or a class of expanded clone.

TRBJ1-5 | TRBD1 | TRBV2 | - | TGTGCCAGCAGTAGGGACAGGGGGGACAATCAGCCCCAGCATTTT | CASSRDRGDNQPQHF
TRBJ1-1 | - | TRBV5-1 | - | TGCGCCAGCAGGTCGGGTGGCAAGGAAGCTTTCTTT | CASRSGGKEAFF
TRBJ2-7 | - | TRBV5-1 | - | TGCGCCAGCAGCTGGACACAGGAGGGCGGCGAGCAGTACTTC | CASSWTQEGGEQYF
TRBJ2-3 | - | TRBV5-1 | - | TGCGCCAGCAGCATCCTAGGGACTGCCACGGATACGCAGTATTTT | CASSILGTATDTQYF
TRBJ2-5 | - | TRBV29-1 | - | TGCAGCGTTGGAACAGCACAAGAGACCCAGTACTTC | CSVGTAQETQYF
TRBJ2-7 | - | TRBV2 | - | TGTGCCAGCAAGCCCGGGACACCCGGCTACGAGCAGTACTTC | CASKPGTPGYEQYF
TRBJ2-7 | - | TRBV12-5 | - | TGTGCTAGTTCTACAGCTTCCTACGAGCAGTACTTC | CASSTASYEQYF
TRBJ1-2 | TRBD1 | TRBV6-1 | - | TGTGCCAGCAGTGGTAGACAGGGCTTATATGGCTACACCTTC | CASSGRQGLYGYTF
TRBJ2-1 | - | TRBV11-2 | - | TGTGCCAGCAGAGGAGGGGGGGCAATCGATGAGCAGTTCTTC | CASRGGGAIDEQFF
TRBJ2-3 | - | TRBV27 | - | TGTGCCAGCAGTTTATTCCTCAGGGATATAAGCACAGATACGCAGTATTTT | CASSLFLRDISTDTQYF
TRBJ2-1 | - | TRBV11-2 | - | TGTGCCAGCAGCGCGGGACGGCGTGAGCAGTTCTTC | CASSAGRREQFF
TRBJ1-1 | TRBD1 | TRBV5-1 | - | TGCGCCAGCAGCCCCAAGACAGGGTTGGGCACTGAAGCTTTCTTT | CASSPKTGLGTEAFF
TRBJ1-4 | - | TRBV7-9 | - | TGTGCCAGCAGCTTTTCCGGGAATGAAAAACTGTTTTTT | CASSFSGNEKLFF
TRBJ2-3 | TRBD1 | TRBV23-1 | - | TGCGCCAGCACGGGACAGGGACGAGGAGCGGGGTCGGATACGCAGTATTTT | CASTGQGRGAGSDTQYF
TRBJ2-3 | - | TRBV6-6 | - | TGTGCCAGCAGTTACTCGACGGACGGGATTCATGAATATTTT | CASSYSTDGIHEYF
TRBJ1-1 | TRBD1 | TRBV20-1 | - | TGCAGTGCGACCGGGACAGGGGAAGCTTTCTTT | CSATGTGEAFF
TRBJ2-7 | - | TRBV10-3 | once | TGTGCCATCAGTGTTACGGCGGGGTACGAGCAGTACTTC | CAISVTAGYEQYF
TRBJ2-3 | - | TRBV11-2 | - | TGTGCCAGCAGCCCCTTAGCCCGGTTAGACCCGGGACTCACGCGGCATTTT | CASSPLARLDPGLTRHF
TRBJ2-7 | TRBD2 | TRBV6-6 | - | TGTGCCAGCAGGAGGGGGACTAGCGGGGCCAACGAGCAGTACTTC | CASRRGTSGANEQYF
TRBJ1-2 | - | TRBV11-1 | - | TGTGCCAGCAGCCCGGCGGGGGCAGATGGCTACACCTTC | CASSPAGADGYTF
TRBJ2-1 | TRBD1 | TRBV7-3 | - | TGTGCCAGCAGCTTTGGGACAGGGAGCTCCTACAATGAGCAGTTCTTC | CASSFGTGSSYNEQFF
TRBJ1-2 | - | TRBV13 | - | TGTGCCAGCAGCTTAGGCGCGGGGGGGTCGGATGGCTACACCTTC | CASSLGAGGSDGYTF
TRBJ2-2 | TRBD1 | TRBV6-5 | - | TGTGCCAGCCAGGGGGAAAACACCGGGGAGCTGTTTTTT | CASQGENTGELFF
TRBJ1-1 | - | TRBV7-9 | - | TGTGCCAGCAGCTTGAAAGGGGGCACTGAAGCTTTCTTT | CASSLKGGTEAFF
TRBJ2-7 | - | TRBV29-1 | once | TGCAGCGTTGACTCAGGCTCCTACGAGCAGTACTTC | CSVDSGSYEQYF
TRBJ2-7 | TRBD2 | TRBV5-1 | - | TGCGCCAGCAGCACCTGGACTAGCGGGGGGGAGTACGAGCAGTACTTC | CASSTWTSGGEYEQYF
TRBJ1-1 | - | TRBV4-1 | - | TGCGCCAGCAGCCAAGCTAGGACAGACTACACTGAAGCTTTCTTT | CASSQARTDYTEAFF
TRBJ2-3 | TRBD2 | TRBV9 | - | TGTGCCAGCGCCCCCCCCGGGGGGGGACTTGGTGCGCAGTATTTT | CASAPPGGGLGAQYF
TRBJ1-5 | - | TRBV7-2 | - | TGTGCCAGCAGCTTAACAGGATATCAGCCCCAGCATTTT | CASSLTGYQPQHF
TRBJ2-7 | - | TRBV12-5 | - | TGTGCTAGTGTTCCTTTCTACGAGCAGTACTTC | CASVPFYEQYF
TRBJ2-5 | TRBD2 | TRBV19 | once | TGTGCCAGTATATCCACTAGCGGAAGACCCCAAGAGACCCAGTACTTC | CASISTSGRPQETQYF
TRBJ2-7 | TRBD2 | TRBV2 | - | TGTGCCAGCAGTTCGACTAGCGGGGGACCGGGGGAGCAGTACTTC | CASSSTSGGPGEQYF
TRBJ2-2 | - | TRBV10-3 | - | TGTGCCATTGGGGGGAGTTCCGGGGAGCTGTTTTTT | CAIGGSSGELFF
TRBJ2-2 | TRBD1 | TRBV27 | - | TGTGCCAGCAGTTTAACGGGGACAGGGGCTGGGGAGCTGTTTTTT | CASSLTGTGAGELFF
TRBJ1-6 | - | TRBV5-8 | once | TGTGCCAGCAGCTTGGAGCCGTACTATAATTCACCCCTCCACTTT | CASSLEPYYNSPLHF
TRBJ2-7 | TRBD2 | TRBV5-1 | - | TGCGCCAGCAGCGCCGGCGTCGGGAGGGAAGAGCAGTACTTC | CASSAGVGREEQYF
TRBJ1-1 | - | TRBV5-6 | - | TGTGCCAGCAGCTTGGGGTCTTTGCGGGCTTTCTTT | CASSLGSLRAFF
TRBJ1-2 | TRBD1 | TRBV6-5 | - | TGTGCCAGCAGTTACGCCGGACAGGGGGCGGATGGCTACACCTTC | CASSYAGQGADGYTF
TRBJ1-5 | - | TRBV10-2 | - | TGCGCCAGCAGTGACGGGTTCGGGGAAAATCAGCCCCAGCATTTT | CASSDGFGENQPQHF
TRBJ2-3 | - | TRBV27 | - | TGTGCCAGCAGTTTTATCGTCTCAGATACGCAGTATTTT | CASSFIVSDTQYF
TRBJ1-1 | - | TRBV10-2 | - | TGCGCCAGCCGAGGTCCTGAAGCTTTCTTT | CASRGPEAFF
TRBJ2-7 | - | TRBV4-1 | - | TGCGCCAGCAGCCACCTCGGCCGGGATCCCGAGCAGTACTTC | CASSHLGRDPEQYF
TRBJ2-7 | TRBD1 | TRBV19 | - | TGTGCCAGCAAACCGGGACAGGGGTCCTACGAGCAGTACTTC | CASKPGQGSYEQYF
TRBJ2-2 | - | TRBV15 | - | TGTGCCACCAGCACCAGAGGGCGGGATCCGAACACCGGGGAGCTGTTTTTT | CATSTRGRDPNTGELFF
TRBJ2-5 | - | TRBV7-2 | - | TGTGCCAGCAGCCTGGACTACCCTGAGACCCAGTACTTC | CASSLDYPETQYF
TRBJ1-5 | - | TRBV6-1 | - | TGTGCCAGCAGTGGGGGCCCAGGGAATCAGCCCCAGCATTTT | CASSGGPGNQPQHF
TRBJ2-1 | TRBD2 | TRBV4-1 | few | TGCGCCAGCAGCCAACCGCTTGGGGGGGATGAGCAGTTCTTC | CASSQPLGGDEQFF